This T cell receptor beta chain was found in a study of vaccination and CD4 T cells after COVID-19. Study results and limitations: In convalescent patients, 304 of 307 vaccine-specific clones were mono-reactive for SARS-CoV-2 spike.

CDR1 is SGHAT, CDR2 FQDESV, per germline (reference sequence). V lost 2 bases, J lost 1 base, and 5 bases lay in between. The CDR3 has 13 residues. Worth noting for this clonotype: Antigen unknown.

Oncomine TCR Beta short-read sequencing was applied to DNA from cultured CD4+ T cells. It was from cultured CD4+ T cells that genomic DNA was extracted. One entry per CDR3 protein results from TCRdb running MiXCR on the PCR reads. The table records just over 3,500 distinct CDR3 sequences, 35% to 45% of them present only once. Treatment meaning: approximately nine-day PBMC culture with coronavirus spike peptide pools or control peptides (ViraFEST assay). ViraFEST enlarged antigen-specific T cell populations with peptide pools and afterwards sequenced TCRs. Dates of PCR positivity, March to December 2020, preceded the US Alpha, Beta and Delta variants.

This TCR was sampled from a human donor who had recovered from COVID-19. The rearrangement links TRBV11-1 to TRBJ1-1; the D is unclear. The sample was CD4+ T cells from blood, cultured in vitro. CDR3 DNA: TGTGCCAGCAGCTTAACACAGAACACTGAAGCTTTCTTT. It encodes CASSLTQNTEAFF.